This is a list of T cell receptor beta chains from one sample in a study of blood T cell repertoires in COVID-19. The method was immunoSEQ multiplex PCR; TCRdb's version includes in-frame clones alone and lacks a portion of them. This table holds roughly 100,000 clones, roughly 80% found once. The sample was peripheral blood. These receptors originate from an elderly woman with active or convalescent COVID-19. Each CDR3 is given with its conserved first and last residue. The D gene is left open where the match is weak. Some rows mark clone size as missing; the rest say once, few, many or name a class of expanded clone.

j_call: TRBJ2-3; v_call: TRBV19; clone_size: once; d_call: TRBD2; cdr3_aa: CASTTSGRNTQYF; cdr3_nt: TGTGCCAGTACTACTAGCGGGAGGAATACGCAGTATTTT
j_call: TRBJ2-3; v_call: TRBV3-1/TRBV3-2; clone_size: .; d_call: TRBD1; cdr3_aa: CASSRTGDGQYF; cdr3_nt: TGTGCCAGCAGCCGAACAGGGGACGGGCAGTATTTT
j_call: TRBJ2-1; v_call: TRBV27; clone_size: .; d_call: .; cdr3_aa: CASGNRGWVSGVAPYNEQFF; cdr3_nt: TGTGCCAGTGGGAATCGAGGGTGGGTTAGCGGCGTTGCCCCTTACAATGAGCAGTTCTTC
j_call: TRBJ1-6; v_call: TRBV7-9; clone_size: .; d_call: .; cdr3_aa: CASSLQVFNSPLHF; cdr3_nt: TGTGCCAGCAGCTTACAGGTCTTTAACTCACCCCTCCACTTT
j_call: TRBJ1-2; v_call: TRBV3-1/TRBV3-2; clone_size: .; d_call: TRBD1; cdr3_aa: CASSQATGGGYGYTF; cdr3_nt: TGTGCCAGCAGCCAAGCGACAGGGGGGGGCTATGGCTACACCTTC
j_call: TRBJ2-7; v_call: TRBV7-3; clone_size: .; d_call: .; cdr3_aa: CASSLEVNSYEQYF; cdr3_nt: TGTGCCAGCAGCTTAGAGGTAAACTCTTACGAGCAGTACTTC
j_call: TRBJ2-1; v_call: TRBV2; clone_size: once; d_call: TRBD1; cdr3_aa: CAGVRDRGSSEQFF; cdr3_nt: TGTGCCGGTGTCCGGGACAGGGGATCCAGTGAGCAGTTCTTC
j_call: TRBJ2-7; v_call: TRBV4-1; clone_size: .; d_call: TRBD1; cdr3_aa: CASSQEGQGAGEQYF; cdr3_nt: TGCGCCAGCAGCCAAGAGGGACAGGGGGCTGGCGAGCAGTACTTC
j_call: TRBJ1-2; v_call: TRBV28; clone_size: once; d_call: .; cdr3_aa: CASSYSDTGRGYTF; cdr3_nt: TGTGCCAGCAGCTATTCGGACACGGGCAGGGGCTACACCTTC
j_call: TRBJ1-1; v_call: TRBV25-1; clone_size: .; d_call: .; cdr3_aa: CASSELRGNTEAFF; cdr3_nt: TGTGCCAGCAGTGAATTAAGGGGTAACACTGAAGCTTTCTTT
j_call: TRBJ2-1; v_call: TRBV5-6; clone_size: .; d_call: TRBD2; cdr3_aa: CASGLAGGPNEQFF; cdr3_nt: TGTGCCAGCGGACTAGCGGGAGGGCCAAATGAGCAGTTCTTC
j_call: TRBJ1-2; v_call: TRBV6-6; clone_size: few; d_call: TRBD1; cdr3_aa: CASSVGTGGLGYTF; cdr3_nt: TGTGCCAGCAGCGTAGGGACAGGGGGCCTTGGCTACACCTTC
j_call: TRBJ2-1; v_call: TRBV7-2; clone_size: once; d_call: TRBD1; cdr3_aa: CASSTYRGEYNEQFF; cdr3_nt: TGTGCCAGCAGCACGTACAGGGGAGAATACAATGAGCAGTTCTTC
j_call: TRBJ2-3; v_call: TRBV7-2; clone_size: .; d_call: TRBD2; cdr3_aa: CASSSRAGRSTDTQYF; cdr3_nt: TGTGCCAGCAGCTCTAGAGCGGGGCGTAGCACAGATACGCAGTATTTT
j_call: TRBJ1-1; v_call: TRBV6-2/TRBV6-3; clone_size: .; d_call: TRBD1; cdr3_aa: CASSSLQGAEAFF; cdr3_nt: TGTGCCAGCAGTAGTTTACAGGGGGCTGAAGCTTTCTTT
j_call: TRBJ1-6; v_call: TRBV28; clone_size: many; d_call: TRBD1; cdr3_aa: CASRKRQGDNSPLHF; cdr3_nt: TGTGCCAGCAGAAAACGACAGGGCGATAATTCACCCCTCCACTTT
j_call: TRBJ2-7; v_call: TRBV30; clone_size: .; d_call: TRBD1; cdr3_aa: CAWDRGYEQYF; cdr3_nt: TGTGCCTGGGACAGGGGCTACGAGCAGTACTTC
j_call: TRBJ1-3; v_call: TRBV18; clone_size: once; d_call: .; cdr3_aa: CASSPGQGWNTIYF; cdr3_nt: TGTGCCAGCTCACCAGGGCAGGGGTGGAACACCATATATTTT
j_call: TRBJ2-7; v_call: TRBV29-1; clone_size: .; d_call: .; cdr3_aa: CSGIDSTYEQYF; cdr3_nt: TGCAGCGGAATTGACAGTACCTACGAGCAGTACTTC
j_call: TRBJ1-4; v_call: TRBV24-1; clone_size: .; d_call: .; cdr3_aa: CATSDRGSRGTNEKLFF; cdr3_nt: TGTGCCACCAGTGACCGCGGGAGTCGGGGGACTAATGAAAAACTGTTTTTT
j_call: TRBJ2-1; v_call: TRBV11-3; clone_size: .; d_call: TRBD2; cdr3_aa: CASSLGLATNEQFF; cdr3_nt: TGTGCCAGCAGCTTGGGACTAGCCACCAATGAGCAGTTCTTC
j_call: TRBJ2-3; v_call: TRBV30; clone_size: .; d_call: TRBD2; cdr3_aa: CASLSPGTSGETQYF; cdr3_nt: TGTGCCTCCTTAAGCCCCGGGACTAGCGGGGAAACGCAGTATTTT
j_call: TRBJ1-1; v_call: TRBV20-1; clone_size: once; d_call: .; cdr3_aa: CSAREGTEAFF; cdr3_nt: TGCAGTGCTAGGGAGGGGACTGAAGCTTTCTTT
j_call: TRBJ2-7; v_call: TRBV28; clone_size: .; d_call: .; cdr3_aa: CASKLTGPEQYF; cdr3_nt: TGTGCCAGCAAACTTACAGGGCCTGAGCAGTACTTC
j_call: TRBJ1-2; v_call: TRBV7-3; clone_size: few; d_call: TRBD1; cdr3_aa: CASSLQASGTDGYTF; cdr3_nt: TGTGCCAGCAGCTTACAAGCGTCCGGGACAGATGGCTACACCTTC
j_call: TRBJ1-1; v_call: TRBV25-1; clone_size: .; d_call: .; cdr3_aa: CASQEAWTEAFF; cdr3_nt: TGTGCCAGCCAGGAGGCCTGGACTGAAGCTTTCTTT